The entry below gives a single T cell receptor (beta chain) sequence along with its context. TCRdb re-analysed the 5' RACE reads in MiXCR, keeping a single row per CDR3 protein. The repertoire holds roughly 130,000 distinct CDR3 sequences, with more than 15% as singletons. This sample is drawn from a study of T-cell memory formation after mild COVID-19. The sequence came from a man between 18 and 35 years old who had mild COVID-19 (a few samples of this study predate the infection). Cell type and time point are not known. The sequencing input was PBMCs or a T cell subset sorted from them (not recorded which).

The CDR3 sequence: CASSSGRGLGLAETQYF. CDR3 coding DNA: TGCGCCAGCAGCTCCGGCCGGGGATTGGGACTAGCAGAGACCCAGTACTTC. This chain joins TRBV5-1 and TRBJ2-5, with 9 bases identical to TRBD2. CDR3 length equals 17 residues. The V segment lost 3 bases and the J segment 4 bases; nucleotides outside the gene matches: 13. Germline values: CDR1 SGHRS, CDR2 YFSETQ.